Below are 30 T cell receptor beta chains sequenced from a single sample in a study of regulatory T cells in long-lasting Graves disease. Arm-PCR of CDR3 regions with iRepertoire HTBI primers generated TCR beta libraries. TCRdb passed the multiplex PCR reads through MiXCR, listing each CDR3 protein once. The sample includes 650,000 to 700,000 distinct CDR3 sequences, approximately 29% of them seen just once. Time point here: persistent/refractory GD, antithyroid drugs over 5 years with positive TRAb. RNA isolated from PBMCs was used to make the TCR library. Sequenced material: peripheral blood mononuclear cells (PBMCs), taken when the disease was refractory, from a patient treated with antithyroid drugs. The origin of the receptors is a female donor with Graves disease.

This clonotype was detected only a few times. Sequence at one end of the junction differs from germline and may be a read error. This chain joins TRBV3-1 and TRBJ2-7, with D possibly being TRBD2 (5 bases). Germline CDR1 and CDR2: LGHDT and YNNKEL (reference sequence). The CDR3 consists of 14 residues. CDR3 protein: CASGQKKRYYEQYF. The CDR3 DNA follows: TGTGCCAGCGGCCAGAAAAAGCGGTACTACGAGCAGTACTTC.

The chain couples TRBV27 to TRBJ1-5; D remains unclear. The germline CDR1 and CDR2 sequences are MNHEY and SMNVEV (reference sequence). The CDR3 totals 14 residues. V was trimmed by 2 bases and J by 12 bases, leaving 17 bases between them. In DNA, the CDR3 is TGTGCCAGCAGTTTAGCCCCCGACGGCCGGGTCCAGCATTTT. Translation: CASSLAPDGRVQHF.

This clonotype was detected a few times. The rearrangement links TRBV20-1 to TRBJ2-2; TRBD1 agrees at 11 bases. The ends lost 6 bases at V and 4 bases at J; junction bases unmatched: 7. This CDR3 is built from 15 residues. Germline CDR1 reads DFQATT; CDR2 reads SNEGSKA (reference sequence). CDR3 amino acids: CSARTGGFSTGELFF. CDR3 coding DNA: TGCAGTGCAAGGACAGGGGGCTTCAGCACCGGGGAGCTGTTTTTT.

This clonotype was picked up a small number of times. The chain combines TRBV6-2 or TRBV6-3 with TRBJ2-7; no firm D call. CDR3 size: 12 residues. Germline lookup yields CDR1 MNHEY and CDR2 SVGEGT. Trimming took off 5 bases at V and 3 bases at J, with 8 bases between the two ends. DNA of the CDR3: TGTGCCAGCAGTGAGATGAGCTACGAGCAGTACTTC. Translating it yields CASSEMSYEQYF.

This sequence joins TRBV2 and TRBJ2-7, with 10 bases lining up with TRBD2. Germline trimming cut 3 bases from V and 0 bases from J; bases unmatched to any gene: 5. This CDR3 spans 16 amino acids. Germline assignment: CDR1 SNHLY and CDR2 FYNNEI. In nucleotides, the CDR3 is TGTGCCAGCAGTGAGGGGACTAGCGCAAACTCCTACGAGCAGTACTTC. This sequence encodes CASSEGTSANSYEQYF.

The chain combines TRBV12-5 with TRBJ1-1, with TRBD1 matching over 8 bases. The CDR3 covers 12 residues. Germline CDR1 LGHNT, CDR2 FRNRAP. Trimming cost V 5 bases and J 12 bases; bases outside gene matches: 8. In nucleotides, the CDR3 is TGTGCTAGTGGTCAGTCAGGGGGCGAGCCTTTCTTT. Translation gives CASGQSGGEPFF.

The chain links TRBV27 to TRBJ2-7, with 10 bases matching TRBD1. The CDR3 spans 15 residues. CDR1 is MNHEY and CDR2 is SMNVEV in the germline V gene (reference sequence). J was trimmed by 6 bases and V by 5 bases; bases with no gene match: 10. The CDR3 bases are TGTGCCAGCAGTCTAAAGACAGGGGGCTCGTTCGAGCAGTACTTC. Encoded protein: CASSLKTGGSFEQYF.

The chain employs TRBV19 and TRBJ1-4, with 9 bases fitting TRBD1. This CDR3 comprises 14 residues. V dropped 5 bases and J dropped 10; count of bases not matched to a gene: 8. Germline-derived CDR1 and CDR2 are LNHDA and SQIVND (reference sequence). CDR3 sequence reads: CASSPQGAIGKLFF. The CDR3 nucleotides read TGTGCCAGTAGTCCACAGGGGGCAATTGGAAAACTGTTTTTT. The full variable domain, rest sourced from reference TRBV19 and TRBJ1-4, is DGGITQSPKYLFRKEGQNVTLSCEQNLNHDAMYWYRQDPGQGLRLIYYSQIVNDFQKGDIAEGYSVSREKKESFPLTVTSAQKNPTAFYLCASSPQGAIGKLFFGSGTQLSVL.

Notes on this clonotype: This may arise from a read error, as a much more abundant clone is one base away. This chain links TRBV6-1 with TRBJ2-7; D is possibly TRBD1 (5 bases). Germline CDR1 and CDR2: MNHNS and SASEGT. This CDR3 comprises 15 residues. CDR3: CAGSERRQGSDEQYF. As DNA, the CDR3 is TGTGCCGGCAGTGAACGGCGGCAGGGAAGCGACGAGCAGTACTTC.

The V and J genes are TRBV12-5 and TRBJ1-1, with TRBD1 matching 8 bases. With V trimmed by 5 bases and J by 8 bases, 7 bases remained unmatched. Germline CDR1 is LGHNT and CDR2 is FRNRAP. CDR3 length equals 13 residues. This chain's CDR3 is CASGPTGDGEAFF. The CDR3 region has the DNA TGTGCTAGTGGTCCGACAGGGGACGGGGAAGCTTTCTTT.

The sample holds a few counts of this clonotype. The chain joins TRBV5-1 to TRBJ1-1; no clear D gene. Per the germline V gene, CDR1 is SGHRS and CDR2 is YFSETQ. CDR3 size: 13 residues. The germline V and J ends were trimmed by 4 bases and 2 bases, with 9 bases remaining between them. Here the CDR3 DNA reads TGCGCCAGCAGCCCCTGGACCAACACTGAAGCTTTCTTT. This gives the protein CASSPWTNTEAFF.

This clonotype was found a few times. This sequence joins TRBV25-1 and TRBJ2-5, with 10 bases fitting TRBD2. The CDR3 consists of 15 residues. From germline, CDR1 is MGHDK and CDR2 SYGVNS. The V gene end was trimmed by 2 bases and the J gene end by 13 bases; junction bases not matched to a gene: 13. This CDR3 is CASSEGPAGGPRRYF. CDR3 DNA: TGTGCCAGCAGTGAAGGACCAGCGGGAGGGCCCCGTAGGTACTTC.

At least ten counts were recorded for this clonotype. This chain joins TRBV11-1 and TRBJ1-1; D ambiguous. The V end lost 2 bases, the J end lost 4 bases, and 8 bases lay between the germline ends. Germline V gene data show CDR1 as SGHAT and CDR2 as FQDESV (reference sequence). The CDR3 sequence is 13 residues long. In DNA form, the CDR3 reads TGTGCCAGCAGCTTAATTCAAAGCACTGAAGCTTTCTTT. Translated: CASSLIQSTEAFF.

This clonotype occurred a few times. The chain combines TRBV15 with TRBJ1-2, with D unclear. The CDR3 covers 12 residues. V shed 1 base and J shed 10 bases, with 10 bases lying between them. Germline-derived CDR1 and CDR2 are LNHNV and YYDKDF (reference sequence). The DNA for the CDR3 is TGTGCCACCAGCAGAGCCGAGGTTAACTACACCTTC. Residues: CATSRAEVNYTF.

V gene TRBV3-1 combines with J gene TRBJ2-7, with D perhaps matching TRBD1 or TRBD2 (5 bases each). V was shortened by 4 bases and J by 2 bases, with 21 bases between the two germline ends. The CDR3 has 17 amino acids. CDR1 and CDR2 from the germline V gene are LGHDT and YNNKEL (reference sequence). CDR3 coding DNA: TGTGCCAGCAGCCCGTCCCGGGACCGAGGCTTTCCCTACGAGCAGTACTTC. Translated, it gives CASSPSRDRGFPYEQYF.

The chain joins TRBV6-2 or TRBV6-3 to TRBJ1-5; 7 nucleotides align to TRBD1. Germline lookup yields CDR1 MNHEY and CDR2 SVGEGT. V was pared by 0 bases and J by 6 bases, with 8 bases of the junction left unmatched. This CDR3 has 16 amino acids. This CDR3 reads CASSYSNRGAGQPQHF. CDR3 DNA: TGTGCCAGCAGTTACTCGAACAGGGGCGCAGGTCAGCCCCAGCATTTT.

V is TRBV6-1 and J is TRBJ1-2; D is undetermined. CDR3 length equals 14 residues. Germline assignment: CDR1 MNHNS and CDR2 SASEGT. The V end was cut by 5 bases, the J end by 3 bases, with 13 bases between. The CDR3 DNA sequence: TGTGCCAGCAGTCCAAGGATGTCCTACTATGGCTACACCTTC. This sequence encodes CASSPRMSYYGYTF.

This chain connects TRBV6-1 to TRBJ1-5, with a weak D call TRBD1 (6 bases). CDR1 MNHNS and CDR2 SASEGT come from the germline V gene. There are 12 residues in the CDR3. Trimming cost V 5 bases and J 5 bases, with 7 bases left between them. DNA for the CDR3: TGTGCCAGCAGTAGGGGGGATCAGCCCCAGCATTTT. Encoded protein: CASSRGDQPQHF.

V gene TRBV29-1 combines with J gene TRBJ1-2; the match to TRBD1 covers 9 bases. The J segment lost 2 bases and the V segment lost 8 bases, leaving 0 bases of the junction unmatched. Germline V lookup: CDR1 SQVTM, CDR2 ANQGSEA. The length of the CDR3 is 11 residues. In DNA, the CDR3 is TGCAGCACAGGGGGCAACTATGGCTACACCTTC. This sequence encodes CSTGGNYGYTF.

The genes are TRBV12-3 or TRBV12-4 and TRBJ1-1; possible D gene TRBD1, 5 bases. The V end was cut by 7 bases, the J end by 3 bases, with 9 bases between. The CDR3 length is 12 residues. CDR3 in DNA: TGTGCCAGCACCCTCAGGGACACTGAAGCTTTCTTT. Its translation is CASTLRDTEAFF.

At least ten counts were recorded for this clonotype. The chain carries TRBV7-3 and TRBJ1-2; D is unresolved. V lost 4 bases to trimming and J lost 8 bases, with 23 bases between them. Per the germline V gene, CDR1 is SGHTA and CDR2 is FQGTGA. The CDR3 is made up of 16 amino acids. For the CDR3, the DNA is TGTGCCAGCAGCTCCACCCAACTAGGGTCAGTAGAGGGCTACACCTTC. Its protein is CASSSTQLGSVEGYTF.

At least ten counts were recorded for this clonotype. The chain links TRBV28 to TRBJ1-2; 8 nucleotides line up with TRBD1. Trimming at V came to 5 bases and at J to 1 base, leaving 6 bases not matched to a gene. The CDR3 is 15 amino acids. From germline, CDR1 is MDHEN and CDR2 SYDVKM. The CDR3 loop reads CASSPGQELNYGYTF. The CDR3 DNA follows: TGTGCCAGCAGTCCGGGACAGGAGCTTAACTATGGCTACACCTTC.

The CDR3 loop reads CSARDPGGLNTEAFF. Here the CDR3 DNA reads TGCAGTGCTAGAGATCCCGGAGGGTTGAACACTGAAGCTTTCTTT. The chain combines TRBV20-1 with TRBJ1-1; D gene ambiguous. The ends were cut back, 0 bases at V and 0 bases at J, with 11 bases in the middle. The CDR3 runs 15 residues. Germline V lookup: CDR1 DFQATT, CDR2 SNEGSKA (reference sequence).

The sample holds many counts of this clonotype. The CDR3 sequence: CASSESTGQDYGYTF. The CDR3 nucleotides read TGTGCCAGCAGTGAATCTACGGGGCAGGACTATGGCTACACCTTC. This sequence joins TRBV2 and TRBJ1-2; TRBD1 is a possible D gene (5 bases). V lost 2 bases and J lost 3, with 13 bases in between. The CDR3 has 15 residues. CDR1 SNHLY and CDR2 FYNNEI come from the germline V gene.

The CDR3 coding sequence is TGCAGTGCTAGGAGGGACAGAACCTCTGGAAACACCATATATTTT. It encodes CSARRDRTSGNTIYF. The V and J genes are TRBV20-1 and TRBJ1-3; 7 bases match TRBD1. Germline trimming cut 3 bases from V and 0 bases from J; bases unmatched to any gene: 5. This CDR3 has 15 amino acids. CDR1 DFQATT and CDR2 SNEGSKA come from the germline V gene (reference sequence).

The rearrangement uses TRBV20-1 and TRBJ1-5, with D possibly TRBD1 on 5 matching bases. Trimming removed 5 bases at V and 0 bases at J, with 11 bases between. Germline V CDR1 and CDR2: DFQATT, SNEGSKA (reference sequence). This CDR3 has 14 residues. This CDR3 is CSAWGGNSNQPQHF. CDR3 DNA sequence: TGCAGTGCTTGGGGGGGAAATAGCAATCAGCCCCAGCATTTT.

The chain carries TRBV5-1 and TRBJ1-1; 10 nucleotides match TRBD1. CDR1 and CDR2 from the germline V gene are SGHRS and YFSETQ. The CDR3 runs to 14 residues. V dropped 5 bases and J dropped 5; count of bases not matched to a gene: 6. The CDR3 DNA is TGCGCCAGCAGGCGGGACAGGGGATATACTGAAGCTTTCTTT. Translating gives CASRRDRGYTEAFF.

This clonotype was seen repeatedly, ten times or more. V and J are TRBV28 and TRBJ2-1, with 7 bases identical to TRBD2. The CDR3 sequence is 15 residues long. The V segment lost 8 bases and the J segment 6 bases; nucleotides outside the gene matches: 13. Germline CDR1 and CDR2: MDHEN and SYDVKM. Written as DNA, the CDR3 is TGTGCCAGCGACTTAGGGGAGGGTCAAGTCAATGAGCAGTTCTTC. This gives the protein CASDLGEGQVNEQFF.

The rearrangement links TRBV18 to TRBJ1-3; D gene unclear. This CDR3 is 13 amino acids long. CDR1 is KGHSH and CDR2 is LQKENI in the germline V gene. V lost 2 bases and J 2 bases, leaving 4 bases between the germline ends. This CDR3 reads CASSPGTGNTIYF. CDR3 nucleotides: TGTGCCAGCTCACCAGGGACTGGAAACACCATATATTTT.

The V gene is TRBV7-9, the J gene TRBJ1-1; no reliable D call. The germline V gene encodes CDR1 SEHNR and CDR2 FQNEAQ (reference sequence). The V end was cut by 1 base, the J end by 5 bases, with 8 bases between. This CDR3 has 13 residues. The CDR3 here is CASSLVQLTEAFF. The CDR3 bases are TGTGCCAGCAGCTTAGTTCAACTGACTGAAGCTTTCTTT.